Shown below are 19 T cell receptor beta chains from a single sample sequenced in a study of T cells expressing NK-cell markers. TCRdb reprocessed the 5' RACE reads; each CDR3 protein has one entry and no DNA is given. This table holds 450,000 to 600,000 distinct CDR3 sequences. Input material: blood T cells: a sorted CD56 or NKG2C T cell subset, CD4+ or CD8+ T cells, or bulk PBMC T cells (not recorded which). The receptors stem from a man younger than 35 in good health.

The chain has TRBV29-1 and TRBJ2-2. Germline CDR1 is SQVTM and CDR2 is ANQGSEA. CDR3 length equals 15 residues. The CDR3 reads CSVVLRVPHTGELFF.

The chain has TRBV9 and TRBJ1-4; TCRdb gives TRBD1 as the D gene, but with no DNA this cannot be confirmed. The CDR3 extends over 14 amino acids. CDR1 and CDR2 (germline): SGDLS, YYNGEE. CDR3 sequence: CASSTGRWDEKLFF. The variable domain in full, completed from reference TRBV9 and TRBJ1-4, reads DSGVTQTPKHLITATGQRVTLRCSPRSGDLSVYWYQQSLDQGLQFLIQYYNGEERAKGNILERFSAQQFPDLHSELNLSSLELGDSALYFCASSTGRWDEKLFFGSGTQLSVL.

The rearrangement joins TRBV20-1 to TRBJ1-5. Germline V gene lookup returns CDR1 DFQATT and CDR2 SNEGSKA (reference sequence). The CDR3 has 14 residues. CDR3 residues: CSAFDGRAHQPQHF.

The chain links TRBV12-3 or TRBV12-4 to TRBJ1-5; TCRdb proposes TRBD1, but this gene call is untestable without DNA. This CDR3 contains 15 residues. CDR3 sequence: CASSFVERGNQPQHF.

This chain uses TRBV7-2 with TRBJ2-3. CDR3 size: 13 residues. Germline loops: CDR1 SGHTA, CDR2 FQGNSA. CDR3: CASSFAESDTQYF.

The chain uses TRBV20-1 and TRBJ1-1. There are 12 residues in the CDR3. Per germline, CDR1 DFQATT and CDR2 SNEGSKA (reference sequence). The CDR3 protein is CSAVHERTEAFF.

The chain carries TRBV5-1 and TRBJ2-1; with no DNA, the TCRdb D assignment of TRBD2 cannot be verified. In germline, CDR1 is SGHRS, CDR2 YFSETQ. The CDR3 length is 14 residues. The CDR3 spells CASSPQGLTNEQFF. The full variable domain, rest sourced from reference TRBV5-1 and TRBJ2-1, is KAGVTQTPRYLIKTRGQQVTLSCSPISGHRSVSWYQQTPGQGLQFLFEYFSETQRNKGNFPGRFSGRQFSNSRSEMNVSTLELGDSALYLCASSPQGLTNEQFFGPGTRLTVL.

The chain couples TRBV6-5 to TRBJ2-3. The CDR3 runs to 12 residues. Germline V gene lookup returns CDR1 MNHEY and CDR2 SVGAGI. This CDR3 reads CASRAFVDTQYF.

This rearrangement joins TRBV11-2 to TRBJ2-5; with no DNA, the TCRdb D assignment of TRBD2 cannot be verified. The CDR3 loop spans 19 amino acids. Germline V gives CDR1 SGHAT, CDR2 FQNNGV. The CDR3 reads CASSLVRGTSGRPIETQYF.

The CDR3 sequence: CASSRDRGRSPLHF. This chain links TRBV12-3 or TRBV12-4 with TRBJ1-6; TCRdb's D call, TRBD1, is unchecked because there is no DNA. The CDR3 contains 14 residues.

The chain joins TRBV6-5 to TRBJ2-3. This CDR3 contains 12 residues. Germline V CDR1 and CDR2: MNHEY, SVGAGI. CDR3 region: CASSTIGDTQYF.

V and J are TRBV2 and TRBJ1-1; the D gene TCRdb calls, TRBD1, cannot be checked with no DNA. The CDR3 is 11 residues long. CDR1 SNHLY and CDR2 FYNNEI come from the germline V gene. The CDR3 loop reads CASSARGQAFF.

Here the CDR3 reads CASSLSADYYNEQFF. The rearrangement links TRBV7-3 to TRBJ2-1. Germline V CDR1 and CDR2: SGHTA, FQGTGA. The CDR3 spans 15 residues.

The V call is TRBV7-9, the J call TRBJ2-1; checking the TCRdb D call of TRBD2 is not possible without DNA. This CDR3 is 16 amino acids long. Germline lookup yields CDR1 SEHNR and CDR2 FQNEAQ (reference sequence). The CDR3 spells CASNSGLAGRNNEQFF.

This rearrangement joins TRBV20-1 to TRBJ2-5; as DNA is missing, the TRBD1 call by TCRdb cannot be tested. The CDR3 extends over 16 amino acids. Looked up from germline, CDR1 is DFQATT and CDR2 is SNEGSKA (reference sequence). CDR3 loop: CSARELFGGAQETQYF.

The chain couples TRBV12-3 or TRBV12-4 to TRBJ2-1; as DNA is missing, the TRBD2 call by TCRdb cannot be tested. The CDR3 length is 15 residues. The CDR3 here is CASSLATGLVNEQFF.

The genes are TRBV11-2 and TRBJ2-1; without DNA, the TCRdb call of TRBD2 cannot be checked. Germline assignment: CDR1 SGHAT and CDR2 FQNNGV. This CDR3 has 13 amino acids. The CDR3 is CASSETSGRKQFF.

The chain is built from TRBV28 and TRBJ2-5; there is no DNA to check the TCRdb D call of TRBD2. CDR3 length equals 15 residues. Germline V CDR1 and CDR2: MDHEN, SYDVKM. The CDR3 sequence: CASSADSGYQETQYF.

The gene calls are TRBV21-1 and TRBJ2-2; the TCRdb call, TRBD2, lacks DNA for checking. TRBV21-1 counts as a pseudogene. The CDR3 is 20 amino acids. CDR3 protein: CASSKGVGGLAGGNTGELFF.